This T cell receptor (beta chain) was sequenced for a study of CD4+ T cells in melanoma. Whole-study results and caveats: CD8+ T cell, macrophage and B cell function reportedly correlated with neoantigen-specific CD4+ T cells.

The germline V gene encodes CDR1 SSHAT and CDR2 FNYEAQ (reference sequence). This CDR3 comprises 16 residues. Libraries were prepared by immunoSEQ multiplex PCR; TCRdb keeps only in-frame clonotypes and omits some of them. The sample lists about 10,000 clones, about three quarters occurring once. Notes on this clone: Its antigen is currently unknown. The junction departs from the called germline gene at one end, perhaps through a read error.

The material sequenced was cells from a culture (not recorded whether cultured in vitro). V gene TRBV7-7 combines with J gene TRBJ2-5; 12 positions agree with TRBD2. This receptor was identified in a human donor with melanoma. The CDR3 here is CASSPTGLAGEETQYF. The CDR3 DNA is TGTGCTAGCAGCCCAACGGGACTAGCGGGCGAGGAGACCCAGTACTTC.